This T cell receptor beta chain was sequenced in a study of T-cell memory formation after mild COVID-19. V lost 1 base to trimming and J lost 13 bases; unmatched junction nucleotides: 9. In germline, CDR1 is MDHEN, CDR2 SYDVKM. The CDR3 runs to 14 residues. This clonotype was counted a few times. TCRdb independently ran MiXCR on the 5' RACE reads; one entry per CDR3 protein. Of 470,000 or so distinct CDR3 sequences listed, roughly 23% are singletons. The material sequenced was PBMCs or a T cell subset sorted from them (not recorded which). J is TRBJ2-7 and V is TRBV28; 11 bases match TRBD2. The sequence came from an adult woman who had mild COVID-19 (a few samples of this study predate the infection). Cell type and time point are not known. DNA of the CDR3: TGTGCCAGCAGTTTATACCCCCGGACTAGCGGGTGCTACTTC. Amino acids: CASSLYPRTSGCYF.